The clone carrying this TCR beta chain was seen only once. Trimming removed 5 bases at V and 7 bases at J, with 6 bases between. Germline V gives CDR1 MDHEN, CDR2 SYDVKM. The CDR3 runs to 12 residues. The sample comes from a study of shared clonotypes between healthy human individuals. The repertoire was sequenced with immunoSEQ multiplex PCR; TCRdb's copy has only in-frame clones and lacks some. The sample lists 640,000 or so clones, about three quarters seen once, with under 2% in the top ten. This sequence was found in a woman younger than 45 in good health. This rearrangement joins TRBV28 to TRBJ2-6; no clear D gene. The source material was memory CD4+ T cells sorted from blood. The subset was: CD45RA-negative fraction. This CDR3 reads CASSTDANVLTF. The CDR3 bases are TGTGCCAGCAGTACTGATGCCAACGTCCTGACTTTC.